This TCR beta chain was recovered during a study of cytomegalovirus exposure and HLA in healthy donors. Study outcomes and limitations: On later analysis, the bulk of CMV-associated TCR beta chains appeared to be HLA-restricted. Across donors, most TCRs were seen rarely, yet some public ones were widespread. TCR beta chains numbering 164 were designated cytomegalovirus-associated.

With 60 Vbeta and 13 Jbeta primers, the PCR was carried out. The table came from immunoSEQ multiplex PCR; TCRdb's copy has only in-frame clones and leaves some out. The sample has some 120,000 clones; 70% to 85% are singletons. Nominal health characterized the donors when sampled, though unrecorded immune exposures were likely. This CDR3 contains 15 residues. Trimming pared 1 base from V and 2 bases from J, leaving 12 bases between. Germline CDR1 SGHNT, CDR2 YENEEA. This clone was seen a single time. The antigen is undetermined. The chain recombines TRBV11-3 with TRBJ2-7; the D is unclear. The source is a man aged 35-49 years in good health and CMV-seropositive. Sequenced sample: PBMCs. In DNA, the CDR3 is TGTGCCAGCAGCTTAGCTTTTGGCGGCGCCTACGAGCAGTACTTC. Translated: CASSLAFGGAYEQYF.